This is a list of T cell receptor beta chains from one sample in a study of metastatic and nonmetastatic thyroid tumors. TCRdb re-called the PCR reads through MiXCR. The table shows around 26,000 clones, with about 13% occurring only once. The sample comprised blood. The receptors originated from a female donor with papillary thyroid cancer or a benign thyroid nodule (not recorded which). Some clones in this sample may be carry-over from other donors' samples. The CDR3 runs from the conserved cysteine through the conserved F or W. Each record gives: J gene, V gene, clone size, D gene, CDR3 protein, CDR3 DNA. The D gene is left open where the match is weak. Expanded clones are given a class, and other clones once, few, many or no size at all.

>TRBJ2-7|TRBV12-3/TRBV12-4|NA|NA
CASSGYRAMIEQYF
TGTGCCAGCAGCGGATACAGGGCCATGATCGAGCAGTACTTC
>TRBJ2-2|TRBV7-9|many|NA
CASSLEGSNTGELFF
TGTGCCAGCAGCTTGGAGGGGTCGAACACCGGGGAGCTGTTTTTT
>TRBJ2-1|TRBV19|many|TRBD1
CASSIRDSSYNEQFF
TGTGCCAGTAGTATCAGGGACAGCTCCTACAATGAGCAGTTCTTC
>TRBJ2-1|TRBV5-1|NA|TRBD2
CASSDLAGVGNEQFF
TGCGCCAGCAGCGACCTCGCGGGGGTCGGCAATGAGCAGTTCTTC
>TRBJ2-5|TRBV3-1|many|TRBD1
CASSLGQYQETQYF
TGTGCCAGCAGCCTGGGACAGTACCAAGAGACCCAGTACTTC
>TRBJ2-7|TRBV2|medium-sized|TRBD2
CASSEEASGSIEQYF
TGTGCCAGCAGTGAAGAGGCTAGCGGGAGTATCGAGCAGTACTTC
>TRBJ2-5|TRBV28|many|NA
CASSSFGFGRVLETQYF
TGTGCCAGCAGTTCTTTCGGATTCGGCAGGGTATTGGAGACCCAGTACTTC
>TRBJ1-6|TRBV11-1|NA|NA
CASSLGEGGYGSPLHF
TGTGCCAGCAGCTTAGGGGAGGGGGGGTATGGTTCACCCCTCCACTTT
>TRBJ1-5|TRBV6-5|many|NA
CASSYTGPGRGTHQPQHF
TGTGCCAGCAGTTACACCGGACCGGGACGGGGGACCCACCAGCCCCAGCATTTT
>TRBJ1-3|TRBV19|few|NA
CASSHPASGNTIYF
TGTGCCAGTAGCCACCCAGCCTCTGGAAACACCATATATTTT
>TRBJ2-1|TRBV28|many|NA
CASSLTYGNLYNEQFF
TGTGCCAGCAGTTTAACTTACGGCAATTTATACAATGAGCAGTTCTTC
>TRBJ1-2|TRBV7-2|many|NA
CASSPRRDLYGYTF
TGTGCCAGCAGCCCTCGGCGGGACCTCTATGGCTACACCTTC
>TRBJ2-6|TRBV5-4|NA|NA
CASSPGATGRSNVPTF
TGTGCCAGCAGCCCCGGGGCGACAGGGAGGTCCAACGTCCCGACTTTC
>TRBJ1-2|TRBV20-1|medium-sized|NA
CSAGEGRSEFMGYTF
TGCAGTGCTGGGGAGGGGCGTTCGGAATTTATGGGCTACACCTTC
>TRBJ2-7|TRBV11-2|NA|TRBD2
CASSLVGGTSGSLEQYF
TGTGCCAGCAGCTTAGTGGGGGGGACTAGCGGGAGCCTCGAGCAGTACTTC
>TRBJ2-3|TRBV7-9|many|TRBD1
CASSPRDRRDTQYF
TGTGCCAGCAGCCCCCGGGACAGAAGAGATACGCAGTATTTT
>TRBJ2-5|TRBV4-1|many|NA
CASSPRGRGNQETQYF
TGCGCCAGCAGCCCCCGGGGGAGGGGGAACCAAGAGACCCAGTACTTC
>TRBJ2-6|TRBV12-5|many|NA
CASGPGSGANVLTF
TGTGCTAGTGGCCCTGGCTCTGGGGCCAACGTCCTGACTTTC
>TRBJ2-1|TRBV12-3/TRBV12-4|medium-sized|TRBD2
CASSPLIGTSSSEQFF
TGTGCCAGCAGTCCATTAATTGGGACTAGCTCAAGTGAGCAGTTCTTC
>TRBJ2-2|TRBV4-2|many|TRBD1
CASSLTGTGINTGELFF
TGTGCCAGCAGCCTGACCGGGACAGGGATAAACACCGGGGAGCTGTTTTTT
>TRBJ1-1|TRBV2|many|NA
CASSRTHREAFF
TGTGCCAGCAGTCGGACGCATCGGGAAGCTTTCTTT
>TRBJ2-1|TRBV6-4|medium-sized|NA
CASSASGASSYNEQFF
TGTGCCAGCAGTGCCTCAGGTGCAAGCTCCTACAATGAGCAGTTCTTC
>TRBJ1-5|TRBV12-3/TRBV12-4|many|NA
CASRGRDFFDQPQHF
TGTGCCAGCAGGGGGAGGGACTTTTTTGATCAGCCCCAGCATTTT
>TRBJ1-4|TRBV6-1|many|TRBD1
CASSQTGDGNEKLFF
TGTGCCAGCAGCCAGACAGGGGATGGTAATGAAAAACTGTTTTTT
>TRBJ1-2|TRBV7-2|many|TRBD1
CASSLGQANYGYTF
TGTGCCAGCAGCTTGGGACAGGCAAACTATGGCTACACCTTC
>TRBJ2-7|TRBV6-4|few|TRBD2
CASSPQRGSYEQYF
TGTGCCAGCAGCCCTCAGCGGGGTTCCTACGAGCAGTACTTC
>TRBJ2-7|TRBV6-5|few|TRBD1
CASSHCTGVSSYEQYF
TGTGCCAGCAGTCACTGTACAGGGGTGAGCTCCTACGAGCAGTACTTC
>TRBJ2-2|TRBV2|few|NA
CASRGHSNTGELFF
TGTGCCAGCAGGGGACACTCGAACACCGGGGAGCTGTTTTTT
>TRBJ2-1|TRBV28|many|TRBD2
CASSLFPQSGTIYNEQFF
TGTGCCAGCAGTTTATTTCCTCAGAGCGGGACCATCTACAATGAGCAGTTCTTC
>TRBJ2-5|TRBV3-1|many|TRBD2
CASSQGRGRSYF
TGTGCCAGCAGCCAAGGTCGCGGGAGGTCGTACTTC
>TRBJ2-1|TRBV12-3/TRBV12-4|many|TRBD2
CASSFYYLSGTREKYNEQFF
TGTGCCAGCAGTTTTTATTATTTGTCCGGGACTAGGGAAAAATACAATGAGCAGTTCTTC
>TRBJ1-4|TRBV20-1|many|TRBD1
CSAVQGIGSNEKLFF
TGCAGTGCTGTACAGGGGATAGGGTCTAATGAAAAACTGTTTTTT
>TRBJ1-1|TRBV20-1|many|NA
CSARVQGGTEAFF
TGCAGTGCTAGAGTACAGGGAGGGACTGAAGCTTTCTTT
>TRBJ1-1|TRBV27|few|NA
CASSLTGTTEAFF
TGTGCCAGCAGCTTAACAGGGACAACTGAAGCTTTCTTT
>TRBJ2-1|TRBV7-2|many|NA
CASSLENFGEQFF
TGTGCCAGCAGCTTAGAGAACTTCGGTGAGCAGTTCTTC
>TRBJ2-2|TRBV5-1|many|NA
CASSSRTEAGELFF
TGCGCCAGCAGCTCCCGGACTGAGGCCGGGGAGCTGTTTTTT
>TRBJ2-2|TRBV5-1|many|NA
CASSLVRGTGELFF
TGCGCCAGCAGCTTGGTGCGAGGAACCGGGGAGCTGTTTTTT
>TRBJ2-2|TRBV12-5|many|TRBD1
CASGLWQGARTGELFF
TGTGCTAGTGGTTTGTGGCAGGGGGCGAGGACCGGGGAGCTGTTTTTT
>TRBJ1-4|TRBV29-1|many|TRBD1
CSAEQGAGEKLFF
TGCAGCGCCGAACAGGGGGCTGGGGAAAAACTGTTTTTT
>TRBJ2-1|TRBV12-3/TRBV12-4|many|TRBD2
CASRRTSGISYNEQFF
TGTGCCAGCAGACGGACTAGCGGGATCTCCTACAATGAGCAGTTCTTC
>TRBJ1-1|TRBV4-1|NA|NA
CASSQREITEAFF
TGCGCCAGCAGCCAACGGGAGATCACTGAAGCTTTCTTT
>TRBJ1-1|TRBV20-1|many|NA
CSASALDTEAFF
TGCAGTGCTAGTGCTCTAGACACTGAAGCTTTCTTT
>TRBJ2-7|TRBV10-3|many|TRBD1
CAISTTGGEGSGEQYF
TGTGCCATCAGCACCACAGGGGGCGAGGGATCGGGCGAGCAGTACTTC
>TRBJ2-7|TRBV9|many|NA
CASSPQVSSYEQYF
TGTGCCAGCAGCCCCCAGGTGAGCTCCTACGAGCAGTACTTC
>TRBJ1-2|TRBV20-1|many|NA
CSARDRGDPSYGYTF
TGCAGTGCTAGAGATAGAGGGGACCCCTCCTATGGCTACACCTTC
>TRBJ2-7|TRBV6-1|NA|NA
CASSQDSRSSYEQYF
TGTGCCAGCAGCCAGGACAGCCGAAGCTCCTACGAGCAGTACTTC
>TRBJ2-6|TRBV27|NA|TRBD1
CASSLYPPTGKHSSGANVLTF
TGTGCCAGCAGTTTATACCCCCCGACAGGGAAGCACTCCTCTGGGGCCAACGTCCTGACTTTC
>TRBJ2-7|TRBV20-1|many|TRBD2
CSASITSGPTYEQYF
TGCAGTGCTAGTATTACTAGCGGGCCAACCTACGAGCAGTACTTC
>TRBJ1-5|TRBV6-2/TRBV6-3|few|NA
CASSRDRFSGDNQPQHF
TGTGCCAGCAGCCGCGACAGGTTCTCTGGTGACAATCAGCCCCAGCATTTT
>TRBJ2-3|TRBV7-2|NA|TRBD2
CASSLLASGLSGRGRTDTQYF
TGTGCCAGCAGCTTACTCGCTTCGGGTTTGAGCGGGAGGGGTCGCACAGATACGCAGTATTTT
>TRBJ2-1|TRBV6-2/TRBV6-3|many|TRBD2
CASSPGGGAHNEQFF
TGTGCCAGCAGCCCCGGGGGGGGGGCCCACAATGAGCAGTTCTTC